Many counts were recorded for the clone carrying this T cell receptor beta chain. Its target is unknown. The data are from a study of T cells in Graves' hyperthyroidism and ophthalmopathy. Looking at the study overall: Upon initial diagnosis and before any treatment, peripheral blood was collected.

Diagnoses used clinical symptoms, serum thyroxine and TRAb, thyroid ultrasound and orbital computed tomography. Study-wide findings and caveats: Ophthalmopathy, as predicted by the model, came a median roughly 6.5 months after the prediction.

Germline loops: CDR1 KGHSH, CDR2 LQKENI. This CDR3 comprises 15 residues. J gave up 4 bases and V 0 bases, and 5 bases lay outside the gene matches. There were TCR beta CDR3 regions amplified from RNA transcripts. TCR CDR3 underwent first-round RT-PCR with the HTBI primer set. TCRdb redid the calling of the multiplex PCR reads with MiXCR, one entry per CDR3 protein. This table holds under 550,000 distinct CDR3 sequences, around 13% found once. The material sequenced was blood. The source of this sequence is a woman between 18 and 29 years old with Graves' hyperthyroidism. The rearrangement joins TRBV18 to TRBJ1-2, with 7 bases that match TRBD1. The CDR3 loop reads CASSPPDRPRYGYTF. The CDR3 nucleotides read TGTGCCAGCTCACCACCGGACAGGCCTCGCTATGGCTACACCTTC.